This note documents a single T cell receptor (beta chain) sequence. Data came from immunoSEQ multiplex PCR; TCRdb stores just in-frame clones and leaves some out. The profile shows around 72,000 clones, less than 99% of them singletons. This sample was taken from a study of technical replicates of blood from a handful of donors. There are 13 residues in the CDR3. Trimming stripped 4 bases from V and 3 bases from J, with 7 bases between. The germline CDR1 and CDR2 sequences are SEHNR and FQNEAQ (reference sequence). The V and J genes are TRBV7-9 and TRBJ2-1, with D maybe TRBD2 (5 bases). Specimen: T cells isolated from PBMCs. This sequence originates from a human donor in good health. The CDR3 DNA follows: TGTGCCAGCAGCTCCGACTACTACAATGAGCAGTTCTTC. It encodes CASSSDYYNEQFF.